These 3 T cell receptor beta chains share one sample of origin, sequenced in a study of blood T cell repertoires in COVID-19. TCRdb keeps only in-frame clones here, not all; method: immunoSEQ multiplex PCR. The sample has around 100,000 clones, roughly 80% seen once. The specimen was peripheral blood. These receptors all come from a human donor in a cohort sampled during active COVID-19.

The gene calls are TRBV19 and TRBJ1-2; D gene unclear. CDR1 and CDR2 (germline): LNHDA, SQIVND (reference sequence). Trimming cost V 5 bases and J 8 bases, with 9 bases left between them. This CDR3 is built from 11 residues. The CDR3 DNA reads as TGTGCCAGTAGTTTCCAGGTGGGCTACACCTTC. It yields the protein CASSFQVGYTF.

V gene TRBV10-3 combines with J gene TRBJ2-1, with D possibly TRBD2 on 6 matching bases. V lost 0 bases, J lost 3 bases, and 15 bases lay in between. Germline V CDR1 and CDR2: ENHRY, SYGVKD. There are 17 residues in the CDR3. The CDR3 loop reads CAISESGGVGVYNEQFF. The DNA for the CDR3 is TGTGCCATCAGTGAGTCTGGCGGGGTCGGAGTCTACAATGAGCAGTTCTTC.

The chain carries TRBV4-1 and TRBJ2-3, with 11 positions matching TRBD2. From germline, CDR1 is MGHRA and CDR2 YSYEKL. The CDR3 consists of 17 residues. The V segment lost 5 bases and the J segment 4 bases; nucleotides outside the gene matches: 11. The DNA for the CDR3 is TGCGCCAGCAGCTACCGTCTTAGTAGCGGGGGGGCAGATACGCAGTATTTT. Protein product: CASSYRLSSGGADTQYF.